This T cell receptor (beta chain) was sequenced in a study of blood T cell repertoires in COVID-19. Measured with immunoSEQ multiplex PCR; TCRdb has only the in-frame clones, and not every one. The profile shows some 200,000 clones, approximately 87% of them singletons. The CDR3 is 13 amino acids. Between the trimmed V and J ends, which lost 6 bases and 5 bases, there was a span of 16 bases. Germline V gene lookup returns CDR1 SQVTM and CDR2 ANQGSEA. The receptor was derived from a woman between 65 and 79 years old with acute or convalescent COVID-19. This rearrangement joins TRBV29-1 to TRBJ1-2; D not certain. Source material: peripheral blood. The chain's CDR3 is CSVNSLGAYGYTF. The CDR3 DNA is TGCAGCGTCAACTCACTAGGCGCTTATGGCTACACCTTC.